This note documents a single T cell receptor beta chain sequence. Looked up from germline, CDR1 is MNHEY and CDR2 is SVGAGI. Unmatched junction bases numbered 5, after V lost 2 bases and J lost 7 bases. The CDR3 totals 14 residues. The sample comes from a study of blood T cells in healthy people across ages. Together with a sample-barcoded 5' primer, a J-beta primer mix was included in a second PCR lasting roughly 6 to 12 cycles. Each CDR3 protein is one row after TCRdb ran MiXCR on the 5' RACE reads. The sample includes approximately 730,000 distinct CDR3 sequences, roughly 50% of them seen just once.

This receptor was obtained from a man older than 75 in good health. The rearrangement links TRBV6-5 to TRBJ2-1; 7 bases agree with TRBD2. Sequencing was carried out using blood. CDR3 nucleotides: TGTGCCAGCAGTTACCTCAAAGCGGGGAATGAGCAGTTCTTC. Translation: CASSYLKAGNEQFF.